One and the same sample provided the 32 T cell receptor beta chains below, sequenced in a study of regulatory T cells in long-lasting Graves disease. The time point here: newly diagnosed GD, antithyroid drugs for less than 3 months. There was RNA extracted from PBMCs, and the TCR library was made from it. CDR3-region Arm-PCR and iRepertoire HTBI primers produced the TCR beta libraries. TCRdb itself ran the multiplex PCR reads through MiXCR, one entry per CDR3 protein. The sample lists about 620,000 distinct CDR3 sequences; about 15% were seen once. This sample was also put to use in a study of T cells in Graves' hyperthyroidism and ophthalmopathy.

Sequences were derived from peripheral blood mononuclear cells (PBMCs), sampled at new diagnosis, from a patient treated with antithyroid drugs. The receptors stem from a woman in her twenties or thirties with Graves disease.

This clonotype was observed many times. This chain connects TRBV10-3 to TRBJ2-1; TRBD1 aligns across 7 bases. The CDR3 sequence is 13 residues long. Germline V gives CDR1 ENHRY, CDR2 SYGVKD. The V segment lost 10 bases and the J segment 5 bases; nucleotides outside the gene matches: 8. The chain's CDR3 is CATLTGTDNEQFF. CDR3 nucleotide sequence: TGTGCCACCCTCACCGGGACAGACAATGAGCAGTTCTTC.

This clonotype was counted only a few times. V gene TRBV3-1 combines with J gene TRBJ2-2; the match to TRBD2 covers 7 bases. Germline trimming cut 1 base from V and 6 bases from J; bases unmatched to any gene: 2. CDR1 is LGHDT and CDR2 is YNNKEL in the germline V gene (reference sequence). The CDR3 extends over 14 amino acids. For the CDR3, the DNA is TGTGCCAGCAGCCAAGGGGAGGGTTCCGGGGAGCTGTTTTTT. Protein sequence: CASSQGEGSGELFF.

The chain couples TRBV9 to TRBJ2-5; TRBD2 is a possible D gene (7 bases). The germline V and J ends were trimmed by 0 bases and 4 bases, with 16 bases remaining between them. The germline V gene encodes CDR1 SGDLS and CDR2 YYNGEE. The CDR3 totals 16 residues. The CDR3 sequence is CASSVVGFGGPETQYF. CDR3 DNA sequence: TGTGCCAGCAGCGTAGTGGGTTTCGGGGGGCCAGAGACCCAGTACTTC.

At least ten counts were recorded for this clonotype. The chain employs TRBV12-3 or TRBV12-4 and TRBJ2-7; 9 bases match TRBD1. There are 14 residues in the CDR3. V was pared by 6 bases and J by 1 base, with 4 bases of the junction left unmatched. CDR3 sequence (DNA): TGTGCCAGCAGGGGGGGACAGGGATCCTACGAGCAGTACTTC. This sequence encodes CASRGGQGSYEQYF.

The chain is built from TRBV19 and TRBJ1-5; D is uncertain. V shed 9 bases and J shed 0 bases, with 15 bases lying between them. The CDR3 consists of 15 residues. CDR1 LNHDA and CDR2 SQIVND come from the germline V gene (reference sequence). The CDR3 DNA is TGTGCCAGCGGACTAAAACCAAATAGCAATCAGCCCCAGCATTTT. Encoded protein: CASGLKPNSNQPQHF.

This clonotype was counted only a few times. The rearrangement uses TRBV18 and TRBJ2-1; 7 bases map to TRBD1. Germline assignment: CDR1 KGHSH and CDR2 LQKENI. CDR3 length: 16 residues. Trimming took 0 bases from V and 6 from J; bases not matched to a gene: 8. The CDR3 DNA reads TGTGCCAGCTCACCACCAGGGACAGTAGGCAGCAATGAGCAGTTCTTC. Translated: CASSPPGTVGSNEQFF. Full variable domain (remainder filled in from reference TRBV18 and TRBJ2-1): NAGVMQNPRHLVRRRGQEARLRCSPMKGHSHVYWYRQLPEEGLKFMVYLQKENIIDESGMPKERFSAEFPKEGPSILRIQQVVRGDSAAYFCASSPPGTVGSNEQFFGPGTRLTVL.

The chain uses TRBV3-1 and TRBJ1-1; no definite D call. Germline values: CDR1 LGHDT, CDR2 YNNKEL (reference sequence). The CDR3 runs to 13 residues. V lost 1 base and J lost 4, with 7 bases in between. CDR3 sequence (DNA): TGTGCCAGCAGCCAAGTGCGTGGCACTGAAGCTTTCTTT. This gives the protein CASSQVRGTEAFF.

Concerning this clonotype: The junction and the germline gene differ at one end; a read error may be behind it. The chain has TRBV7-7 and TRBJ2-1; D is possibly TRBD2 (8 bases). Germline loops: CDR1 SSHAT, CDR2 FNYEAQ (reference sequence). The CDR3 spans 13 residues. This CDR3 is CASSGGGTDEQFF. The CDR3 bases are TGTGCTAGCAGCGGCGGGGGGACAGATGAGCAGTTCTTC.

The chain uses TRBV7-2 and TRBJ1-6; a weak D match, TRBD1 (6 bases). There are 15 residues in the CDR3. Trimming cost V 1 base and J 7 bases, with 11 bases left between them. Looked up from germline, CDR1 is SGHTA and CDR2 is FQGNSA. CDR3 sequence: CASSLVQGSNSPLHF. CDR3 DNA sequence: TGTGCCAGCAGCTTAGTGCAGGGGTCGAATTCACCCCTCCACTTT.

This clonotype has only a few counts. This chain uses TRBV7-9 with TRBJ2-7; a possible D gene is TRBD1 (6 bases). The CDR3 contains 19 residues. In germline, CDR1 is SEHNR, CDR2 FQNEAQ (reference sequence). With 3 bases removed from V and 5 bases from J, the gap between germline ends came to 29 bases. DNA for the CDR3: TGTGCCAGCAGCTTTATAGGAGGTCAACGGGGACGGGACATCGACGAGCAGTACTTC. Translation: CASSFIGGQRGRDIDEQYF.

This clonotype has just a few counts. This chain joins TRBV30 and TRBJ1-1; D is possibly TRBD1 (5 bases). The CDR3 consists of 13 residues. With 1 base removed from V and 0 bases from J, the gap between germline ends came to 6 bases. The V gene's germline CDR1 is GTSNPN and CDR2 SVGIG (reference sequence). CDR3: CAWSGQMNTEAFF. As DNA, the CDR3 is TGTGCCTGGAGTGGACAGATGAACACTGAAGCTTTCTTT.

As for this clonotype: Germline and junction disagree at one end, which may indicate a read error. The J gene is TRBJ2-2, the V gene TRBV6-1; D possibly uses TRBD1 or TRBD2 (5 bases each). The CDR3 runs to 15 residues. Germline V CDR1 and CDR2: MNHNS, SASEGT. CDR3 nucleotides: TGTGCCAGCAGGGGGGACCGAGGTGGGACCGGGGAGCTGTCTTTT. Protein: CASRGDRGGTGELSF.

The rearrangement joins TRBV5-1 to TRBJ2-5; 7 bases agree with TRBD1. Germline CDR1 SGHRS, CDR2 YFSETQ. The CDR3 loop spans 13 amino acids. Trimming cost V 4 bases and J 4 bases; bases outside gene matches: 4. In DNA, the CDR3 is TGCGCCAGCAGCCCTTGGACAGGAGAGACCCAGTACTTC. Translation: CASSPWTGETQYF. Variable domain in full (rest from reference TRBV5-1 and TRBJ2-5): KAGVTQTPRYLIKTRGQQVTLSCSPISGHRSVSWYQQTPGQGLQFLFEYFSETQRNKGNFPGRFSGRQFSNSRSEMNVSTLELGDSALYLCASSPWTGETQYFGPGTRLLVL.

The rearrangement joins TRBV25-1 to TRBJ1-5; D may be TRBD1 (6 bases). Germline V gives CDR1 MGHDK, CDR2 SYGVNS. The length of the CDR3 is 12 residues. V gave up 5 bases and J gave up 10 bases, with 12 bases separating them. CDR3 residues: CASSSGAYPQHF. The CDR3 coding sequence is TGTGCCAGCAGTTCGGGGGCCTATCCCCAGCATTTT.

This clonotype was found many times. The chain carries TRBV10-3 and TRBJ2-1; no definite D call. V lost 4 bases, J lost 7 bases, and 5 bases lay in between. This CDR3 is 11 amino acids long. The V gene's germline CDR1 is ENHRY and CDR2 SYGVKD. This CDR3 is CAISVGNEQFF. DNA for the CDR3: TGTGCCATCAGTGTAGGGAATGAGCAGTTCTTC.

The rearrangement links TRBV30 to TRBJ1-1; D gene unclear. The V gene's germline CDR1 is GTSNPN and CDR2 SVGIG (reference sequence). The CDR3 runs 11 residues. The V end lost 8 bases, the J end lost 2 bases, and 9 bases lay between the germline ends. Here the CDR3 DNA reads TGTGCCGGGCACCCTAACACTGAAGCTTTCTTT. It is translated as CAGHPNTEAFF.

A few counts support this clonotype. The chain employs TRBV9 and TRBJ1-4; D remains unclear. V lost 0 bases and J 8 bases, leaving 14 bases between the germline ends. This CDR3 contains 15 residues. CDR1 is SGDLS and CDR2 is YYNGEE in the germline V gene. Written as DNA, the CDR3 is TGTGCCAGCAGCGTAGCGGGTACAGTTGGGGAAAAACTGTTTTTT. Residues: CASSVAGTVGEKLFF.

This clonotype was detected many times. The chain employs TRBV5-1 and TRBJ2-1, with 8 bases lining up with TRBD1. CDR1 and CDR2 from the germline V gene are SGHRS and YFSETQ. V shed 2 bases, J shed 4 bases, and the junction held 2 bases outside the gene matches. This CDR3 has 14 residues. CDR3 region: CASSLRQGYNEQFF. The CDR3 region has the DNA TGCGCCAGCAGCTTACGACAGGGGTACAATGAGCAGTTCTTC.

In its sample, this clonotype was seen a few times. One end of the junction varies from germline; a read error may be responsible. CDR3 sequence (DNA): TGTGCCAGCAGCTTATGGACAAGAGGCACAGATACGCAGTATTTT. Protein product: CASSLWTRGTDTQYF. The chain employs TRBV28 and TRBJ2-3; maybe TRBD1 (5 bases). Germline loops: CDR1 MDHEN, CDR2 SYDVKM. The CDR3 is 15 residues long.

This clonotype was counted ten times or more. The chain links TRBV29-1 to TRBJ2-4; D is perhaps TRBD2 (6 bases). The germline V gene has CDR1 SQVTM and CDR2 ANQGSEA. This CDR3 contains 15 residues. Trimming removed 0 bases from V and 3 bases from J, with 12 bases in between. The CDR3 reads CSVEDLRGGKNIQYF. The CDR3 DNA reads TGCAGCGTTGAAGATCTTCGGGGAGGCAAAAACATTCAGTACTTC. The full variable domain, rest sourced from reference TRBV29-1 and TRBJ2-4, is SAVISQKPSRDICQRGTSLTIQCQVDSQVTMMFWYRQQPGQSLTLIATANQGSEATYESGFVIDKFPISRPNLTFSTLTVSNMSPEDSSIYLCSVEDLRGGKNIQYFGAGTRLSVL.

This clonotype has just a few counts. This chain joins TRBV20-1 and TRBJ2-3; D is unresolved. V lost 3 bases and J lost 6, with 13 bases in between. Germline V gives CDR1 DFQATT, CDR2 SNEGSKA (reference sequence). CDR3 size: 13 residues. The CDR3 here is CSARGSVEDTQYF. CDR3 sequence (DNA): TGCAGTGCTAGGGGGTCCGTCGAGGATACGCAGTATTTT.

Many counts were recorded for this clonotype. This chain connects TRBV2 to TRBJ2-3; a possible D gene is TRBD2 (6 bases). Trimming stripped 6 bases from V and 3 bases from J, with 19 bases between. The length of the CDR3 is 16 residues. Germline lookup yields CDR1 SNHLY and CDR2 FYNNEI. The CDR3 DNA reads as TGTGCCAGCAGCCCCGGGTTCGGGAGCGGGACAGATACGCAGTATTTT. Translation gives CASSPGFGSGTDTQYF.

At least ten counts were recorded for this clonotype. The rearrangement uses TRBV28 and TRBJ1-5; 10 positions match TRBD1. The CDR3 consists of 15 residues. Germline-derived CDR1 and CDR2 are MDHEN and SYDVKM. The V segment lost 5 bases and the J segment 2 bases; nucleotides outside the gene matches: 3. CDR3 sequence reads: CASSRDRGRNQPQHF. CDR3 in DNA: TGTGCCAGCAGTCGGGACAGGGGCCGCAATCAGCCCCAGCATTTT.

This clonotype has ten or more counts. The chain couples TRBV12-3 or TRBV12-4 to TRBJ1-1, with no clear D. The CDR3 sequence is 13 residues long. Between the trimmed V and J ends, which lost 6 bases and 0 bases, there was a span of 8 bases. CDR3 sequence: CASRDSVNTEAFF. CDR3 nucleotides: TGTGCCAGCAGGGATTCAGTGAACACTGAAGCTTTCTTT.

This clonotype was picked up a small number of times. V and J are TRBV18 and TRBJ2-7, with no clear D. The ends were cut back, 3 bases at V and 3 bases at J, with 9 bases in the middle. From germline, CDR1 is KGHSH and CDR2 LQKENI. There are 13 residues in the CDR3. In DNA form, the CDR3 reads TGTGCCAGCTCACCGATGGCTGACTACGAGCAGTACTTC. The encoded protein is CASSPMADYEQYF.

This clonotype was seen repeatedly, ten times or more. The gene calls are TRBV28 and TRBJ1-5; 10 bases map to TRBD1. The CDR3 is 15 amino acids. Trimming at V came to 6 bases and at J to 7 bases, leaving 9 bases not matched to a gene. CDR1 and CDR2 (germline): MDHEN, SYDVKM. The CDR3 DNA reads as TGTGCCAGCAGAACGTCCGGGACAGGGGCCCAGCCCCAGCATTTT. This sequence encodes CASRTSGTGAQPQHF.

V usage is TRBV9 and J usage is TRBJ2-5; tentative D call: TRBD1 (5 bases). Germline V gene lookup returns CDR1 SGDLS and CDR2 YYNGEE. The CDR3 runs to 14 residues. V shed 4 bases and J shed 4 bases, with 14 bases lying between them. The CDR3: CASSPRTLRETQYF. DNA of the CDR3: TGTGCCAGCAGCCCTCGGACACTTCGAGAGACCCAGTACTTC.

This clonotype showed up many times. This rearrangement joins TRBV20-1 to TRBJ2-1; the match to TRBD2 covers 11 bases. The CDR3 has 15 residues. The germline gives CDR1 DFQATT, CDR2 SNEGSKA (reference sequence). The V segment lost 5 bases and the J segment 8 bases; nucleotides outside the gene matches: 11. In DNA, the CDR3 is TGCAGTGCTGCAATGGGGACTAGCGGAAAGGATGAGCAGTTCTTC. Translation: CSAAMGTSGKDEQFF.

There are many counts of this clonotype. The chain uses TRBV6-2 or TRBV6-3 and TRBJ2-2, with D tentatively TRBD2 (6 bases). The CDR3 totals 14 residues. The V end was cut by 5 bases, the J end by 7 bases, with 14 bases between. Per the germline V gene, CDR1 is MNHEY and CDR2 is SVGEGT. The chain's CDR3 is CASSRGLILGELFF. The CDR3, as DNA: TGTGCCAGCAGTCGGGGACTTATCCTCGGGGAGCTGTTTTTT.

The chain carries TRBV5-4 and TRBJ2-5; 15 nucleotides align to TRBD2. The germline V gene encodes CDR1 SGHNT and CDR2 YYREEE (reference sequence). Trimming cost V 1 base and J 4 bases; bases outside gene matches: 11. The CDR3 has 19 residues. The CDR3: CASSLRGLAGGGRGETQYF. The CDR3 DNA is TGTGCCAGCAGCTTGCGGGGACTAGCGGGAGGAGGGAGAGGAGAGACCCAGTACTTC.

This chain links TRBV20-1 with TRBJ2-2; D possibly corresponds to TRBD1 (6 bases). The germline gives CDR1 DFQATT, CDR2 SNEGSKA (reference sequence). The CDR3 spans 13 residues. V shed 6 bases and J shed 5 bases, with 13 bases lying between them. The CDR3, as DNA: TGCAGTGCAGAATACAGGGTGACCGGGGAGCTGTTTTTT. Its translation is CSAEYRVTGELFF.

This rearrangement joins TRBV20-1 to TRBJ2-6; no clear D gene. CDR1 DFQATT and CDR2 SNEGSKA come from the germline V gene (reference sequence). Trimming stripped 7 bases from V and 2 bases from J, with 12 bases between. The CDR3 runs to 14 residues. The CDR3 region is CSGVPEAGANVLTF. Here the CDR3 DNA reads TGCAGTGGAGTCCCCGAGGCTGGGGCCAACGTCCTGACTTTC.